A single T cell receptor (beta chain) is shown here with its context. This clone has a single count. Its antigen target is currently unknown. Qualities for individual bases were not recorded, and no much larger clone is one base off. TCRbeta CDR3 regions were amplified from genomic DNA by means of the immunoSEQ Assay, a bias-controlled multiplex PCR. In the authors' own workflow: The number of nucleated cells in each sample was estimated by amplification of reference gene primers within the assay. Sequence reads were collapsed and filtered to measure the absolute abundance of every unique TCRbeta CDR3 rearrangement. Productive Simpson clonality was computed per sample as the square root of Simpson's diversity index over productive rearrangements. TCRdb obtained this table from immuneACCESS and retained in-frame rearrangements with V and J assigned. These tables miss some clones; where compared with another copy, unresolved V genes account for less than half of the shortfall, and the remainder is unexplained. V, J and clone size are taken as reported in that table, and D and trimming were inferred from the DNA itself. For this sample the table gives 75,000 to 95,000 clones, of which 65% to 85% were detected only once. The ten most abundant clones make up around 6.6% of the sample.

This sample is part of a study of blood T cell repertoires in COVID-19 (dated by TCRdb to 2018 to 2020). With regard to the full study: The collaborator samples originated in the United States, Italy and Spain and spanned the acute and convalescent phases of COVID-19. A de-identified subject ID, COVID-19 status, age in years and sex were almost always included in the sample metadata. Where HLA class I and class II types were available, the types were taken from metadata supplied by the sample provider, not from assay-based typing. The repertoires were released in a freely available public database intended as a resource for research on the immune response to SARS-CoV-2. The prospective study material was composed of cDNA or gDNA derived from T cells, B-cell-depleted T cells, or PBMCs. The samples were drawn from the first 160 participants of the ongoing ImmuneRACE study and from over 950 subjects provided by 6 global collaborators. The dataset comprised deeply sampled blood TCRbeta repertoires from subjects exposed to, actively infected with, or recovered from COVID-19. What the authors observed across the whole study: The quantity of clinical and demographic metadata differed by source and by participant and was supplied without curation.

The collaborating institutions used their own protocols to collect whole blood in K2EDTA tubes. For TCRbeta analysis, collaborators shipped samples as frozen whole blood, isolated PBMCs, or DNA extracted from either of those sample types. V sheds 1 base and J sheds 7 bases, leaving 11 bases between their ends. According to the germline V gene (reference sequence), CDR1 reads GTSNPN and CDR2 reads SVGIG. The CDR3 has 12 amino acids, counting the end cysteine and phenylalanine. Only the CDR3 part of the read is kept: 36 bases, read in frame from the first base. The chain couples TRBV30 to TRBJ2-7, with no confidently assigned D gene. This sequence was found in a man in his 60s with acute or convalescent COVID-19. Sequencing input: peripheral blood. The CDR3 reads as follows: CAWSASVGEQYF. The DNA is as follows: TGTGCCTGGAGTGCATCGGTCGGGGAGCAGTACTTC.